What follows is one T cell receptor beta chain and its context. Its antigen is currently unknown. Trimming took 7 bases from V and 5 from J; bases not matched to a gene: 12. The germline V gene has CDR1 MNHNS and CDR2 SASEGT. The CDR3 loop spans 15 amino acids. TCR beta VDJ and CDR3 profiling used genomic DNA as template. From the reads, TCRdb called clonotypes with MiXCR, one entry per CDR3 protein. The sample yields some 200,000 distinct CDR3 sequences, 60% to 65% seen once. The data originate from a study of CD8+CD57+ T cells in acquired aplastic anemia. The overall study: Average DNA yield from sorted CD4+ and CD8+ cells was about 2.9 ug.

Study-wide results and limits: The study identified almost 30 CD8+ CDR3 sequences shared by patients and controls. Significance was not reached for CD8+ Simpson's diversity between patients and controls.

This chain uses TRBV6-1 with TRBJ2-5; the match to TRBD1 covers 8 bases. This receptor was identified in a human donor in good health. The sequenced material came from sorted CD4+, CD8+, or CD8+CD57+ T cells (not recorded which) from PBMCs. CDR3 bases: TGTGCCAGCATTTGGCAGGGGGCACTCGGGGAGACCCAGTACTTC. Protein product: CASIWQGALGETQYF.